Below are 12 T cell receptor beta chains sequenced from a single sample in a study of T-cell memory formation after mild COVID-19. TCRdb used MiXCR to reprocess the 5' RACE reads, holding one entry per CDR3 protein. Of under 300,000 distinct CDR3 sequences listed, around 16% are singletons. Sequences were obtained from PBMCs or a T cell subset sorted from them (not recorded which). The receptors stem from a man younger than 30 who had mild COVID-19 (a few samples of this study predate the infection). Cell type and time point are not known.

This clonotype came up many times. V and J are TRBV7-6 and TRBJ1-3; D is perhaps TRBD1 (6 bases). The CDR3 is made up of 14 amino acids. V lost 5 bases and J 4 bases, leaving 12 bases between the germline ends. Germline V CDR1 and CDR2: SGHVS, FNYEAQ. The CDR3 here is CASSLTGNGNTIYF. The CDR3 nucleotides read TGTGCCAGCAGCCTTACAGGGAACGGAAACACCATATATTTT.

This clonotype occurred many times. The chain employs TRBV5-1 and TRBJ1-3, with D perhaps TRBD1 (5 bases). V lost 4 bases and J lost 2, with 19 bases in between. The CDR3 covers 17 residues. Per germline, CDR1 SGHRS and CDR2 YFSETQ. The CDR3: CASSPQPQGRAGNTIYF. The CDR3 nucleotides read TGCGCCAGCAGCCCACAACCGCAGGGTAGAGCTGGAAACACCATATATTTT.

This clonotype was detected a few times. The CDR3 loop reads CASSYRTGSTNEKLFF. CDR3 bases: TGCGCCAGCAGCTATCGCACAGGTTCAACTAATGAAAAACTGTTTTTT. This sequence joins TRBV4-1 and TRBJ1-4; maybe TRBD1 (5 bases). Trimming took off 5 bases at V and 0 bases at J, with 13 bases between the two ends. CDR3 length equals 16 residues. CDR1 is MGHRA, CDR2 YSYEKL, per germline.

This clonotype occurred many times. V is TRBV7-2 and J is TRBJ2-1, with D possibly matching TRBD2 (5 bases). V was cut by 5 bases and J by 9 bases, with 11 bases left in between. Germline V gives CDR1 SGHTA, CDR2 FQGNSA. The CDR3 loop spans 12 amino acids. CDR3 DNA: TGTGCCAGCAGCCCTAGCCTTGCTGAGCAGTTCTTC. Translation gives CASSPSLAEQFF.

The chain uses TRBV2 and TRBJ2-5, with TRBD1 matching 8 bases. CDR3 length: 15 residues. CDR1 is SNHLY and CDR2 is FYNNEI in the germline V gene. The V gene end was trimmed by 9 bases and the J gene end by 6 bases; junction bases not matched to a gene: 15. The chain's CDR3 is CASLYIPGGGQTQYF. In DNA, the CDR3 is TGTGCCAGTCTTTACATCCCAGGGGGCGGGCAGACCCAGTACTTC.

This clonotype was counted ten times or more. The chain joins TRBV5-1 to TRBJ1-1; D unresolved. From germline, CDR1 is SGHRS and CDR2 YFSETQ. Trimming took 6 bases from V and 4 from J, leaving 22 bases between them. CDR3 length: 16 residues. CDR3 DNA sequence: TGCGCCAGCAAGGTGAGGTTGGAAGGCTGGGGCACTGAAGCTTTCTTT. The encoded protein is CASKVRLEGWGTEAFF. The entire variable domain, with the rest obtained from reference TRBV5-1 and TRBJ1-1, is as follows: KAGVTQTPRYLIKTRGQQVTLSCSPISGHRSVSWYQQTPGQGLQFLFEYFSETQRNKGNFPGRFSGRQFSNSRSEMNVSTLELGDSALYLCASKVRLEGWGTEAFFGQGTRLTVV.

CDR3 sequence: CSVPIQGWTGAFF. DNA of the CDR3: TGCAGCGTCCCAATACAAGGCTGGACGGGGGCTTTCTTT. The J gene is TRBJ1-1, the V gene TRBV29-1; D not resolved. V dropped 6 bases and J dropped 11 bases, with 22 bases sitting between them. Per the germline V gene, CDR1 is SQVTM and CDR2 is ANQGSEA. This CDR3 region has 13 residues.

The sample holds a few counts of this clonotype. The chain carries TRBV6-5 and TRBJ2-2; a weak D match, TRBD2 (5 bases). CDR1 and CDR2 (germline): MNHEY, SVGAGI. The CDR3 length is 12 residues. V lost 8 bases and J 6 bases, leaving 10 bases between the germline ends. CDR3 sequence: CASGFSAGELFF. CDR3 coding DNA: TGTGCCAGCGGCTTTAGCGCCGGGGAGCTGTTTTTT.

The rearrangement links TRBV15 to TRBJ2-5; TRBD1 agrees at 8 bases. The CDR3 runs 13 residues. Germline CDR1 reads LNHNV; CDR2 reads YYDKDF (reference sequence). The junction had 1 base not matched to a gene; V was cut back by 3 bases and J by 4 bases. The CDR3 region is CATSSGQGETQYF. For the CDR3, the DNA is TGTGCCACCAGCAGTGGACAGGGAGAGACCCAGTACTTC.

The chain uses TRBV5-1 and TRBJ2-7, with no clear D. Germline V CDR1 and CDR2: SGHRS, YFSETQ. V lost 0 bases, J lost 5 bases, and 9 bases lay in between. This CDR3 spans 13 amino acids. The CDR3 nucleotides are TGCGCCAGCAGCTTGGTGGGCAGCCACGAGCAGTACTTC. It translates to CASSLVGSHEQYF.

V and J are TRBV5-5 and TRBJ1-2; no definite D call. Per the germline V gene, CDR1 is SGHKS and CDR2 is YYEKEE (reference sequence). V was cut by 1 base and J by 3 bases, with 13 bases left in between. This CDR3 spans 15 amino acids. The CDR3 sequence: CASSLTTVLDYGYTF. The CDR3 bases are TGTGCCAGCAGCTTGACCACAGTCCTAGACTATGGCTACACCTTC.

This clonotype was picked up a small number of times. The V gene is TRBV5-1, the J gene TRBJ1-1; the match to TRBD1 covers 7 bases. J was trimmed by 1 base and V by 0 bases; bases with no gene match: 3. The CDR3 runs 15 residues. Per germline, CDR1 SGHRS and CDR2 YFSETQ. The CDR3 spells CASSLDPGGNTEAFF. In DNA, the CDR3 is TGCGCCAGCAGCTTGGACCCAGGGGGGAACACTGAAGCTTTCTTT.